The present T cell receptor beta chain was sequenced within a study of CD8+CD57+ T cells in acquired aplastic anemia. In the study overall: CD4+ reads averaged around 10 million in healthy donors.

General observations from the study: Found in both controls and patients were approximately 29 CD8+ CDR3 sequences.

Genomic DNA provided the template from which TCR beta VDJ and CDR3 profiles were obtained. Using its own MiXCR run on the reads, TCRdb lists one record per CDR3 protein. The profile shows 180,000 or so distinct CDR3 sequences, approximately 46% of them singletons. CDR1 and CDR2 from the germline V gene are SGHRS and YFSETQ. This CDR3 is built from 13 residues. With V trimmed by 3 bases and J by 8 bases, 6 bases remained unmatched. Ten or more counts support this clonotype. Antigen: not known. The sequenced sample was sorted CD4+, CD8+, or CD8+CD57+ T cells (not recorded which) from PBMCs. This receptor was taken from a human donor in good health. This chain connects TRBV5-1 to TRBJ1-1; 8 nucleotides line up with TRBD1. The CDR3 DNA sequence: TGCGCCAGCAGCTGGGGACAGGACTGGGAAGCTTTCTTT. This sequence encodes CASSWGQDWEAFF.